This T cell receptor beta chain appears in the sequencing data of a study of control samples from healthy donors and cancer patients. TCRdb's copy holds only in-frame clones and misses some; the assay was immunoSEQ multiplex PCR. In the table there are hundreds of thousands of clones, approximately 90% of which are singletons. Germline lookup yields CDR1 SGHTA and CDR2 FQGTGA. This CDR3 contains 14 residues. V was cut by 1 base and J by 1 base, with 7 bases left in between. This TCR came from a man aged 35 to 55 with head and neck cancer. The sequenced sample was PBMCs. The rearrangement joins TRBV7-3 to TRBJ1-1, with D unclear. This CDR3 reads CASSLSGGNTEAFF. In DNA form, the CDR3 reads TGTGCCAGCAGCTTAAGCGGAGGGAACACTGAAGCTTTCTTT.